This T cell receptor beta chain is from a study of molecular identifiers for immune sequencing clone quantification. There are 15 residues in the CDR3. The trim removed 0 bases at V and 3 bases at J, leaving 4 bases unmatched. Germline-derived CDR1 and CDR2 are LGHNA and YSLEER. One entry per CDR3 protein, called by TCRdb with MiXCR from the PCR reads. The sample lists some 94,000 distinct CDR3 sequences; 20% to 30% were seen once. This TCR was recovered from a human donor in good health. Some libraries in this study had Jurkat cell RNA spiked in. The rearrangement joins TRBV4-3 to TRBJ2-7; 8 bases fit TRBD1. The sample consisted of naive CD8+ T cells from blood, with Jurkat cell RNA spiked in. Specified subset: FACS-sorted CD8+CD4-CCR7+CD45RA+ naive T cells. The CDR3 here is CASSQDSGTGYEQYF. The CDR3 nucleotides are TGCGCCAGCAGCCAAGATTCCGGGACAGGCTACGAGCAGTACTTC.